This T cell receptor beta chain was captured by sequencing in a study of T cell repertoires in cytomegalovirus infection (dated by TCRdb to about 2019). For the study in its entirety: The peptide stimulations were aimed at well-studied HLA-B-restricted epitopes as well as recently identified HLA-C-restricted CMV epitopes, whose presentation resists viral immunomodulation. The HLA type of each donor mattered for the analysis, because public TCR beta signatures pointed to carriage of CMV infection along with the matching HLA type.

From the cysteine up to the phenylalanine, the CDR3 has a length of 15 residues. The entry retains the CDR3 DNA only, 45 bases that are in frame from base 1. Per the germline V gene, MNHEY is the CDR1 and SVGEGT is the CDR2. V is pruned by 7 bases and J by 7 bases, leaving 13 bases of the junction without a gene match. The instrument was an Illumina HiSeq 1500. TCRdb trimmed the raw reads at Q25, called clones with MiXCR and kept productive beta chains. Every entry covers one CDR3 protein and lists the most common genes and DNA from its rows. The table for this sample lists under 850,000 distinct CDR3 sequences; roughly 30% of them were counted only once. About 18% of the sample belongs to the ten largest clones. This clonotype came up a few times. What this receptor recognizes is not known. Base-call qualities are not available, and no considerably larger clone is one nucleotide away. The treatment or condition tag for this specimen amounts to: in vitro stimulation with specific CMV peptide epitopes to enrich CMV-specific T cells.

General conclusions and limits of the study: The ex vivo response was dominated by HLA-C-restricted CMV-specific TCR beta clonotypes, which also provided the single most frequent clonotype in two of eight donors. In both this cohort and an independent roughly 350-donor cohort, the cumulative frequency of public TCR beta family members distinguished carriers of CMV infection plus the relevant HLA type.

The receptor was isolated from a human donor in good health (CMV status not recorded). Some clones in this sample may be carry-over from other donors' samples. The V gene is TRBV6-2 or TRBV6-3 and the J gene is TRBJ2-3; 8 bases in the middle match TRBD2. The sequencing here drew on cultured PBMCs, taken from culture after CMV antigen stimulation. The base sequence is TGTGCCAGCACCCCGCGGGGGGAAAGTTCGAATACGCAGTATTTT. It specifies CASTPRGESSNTQYF.